Below are 27 T cell receptor beta chains sequenced from a single sample in a study of T cell responses to AZD1222 COVID-19 vaccine. The method was immunoSEQ multiplex PCR; TCRdb's version includes in-frame clones alone and lacks a portion of them. The profile shows about 100,000 clones, about 85% of them singletons. The input for sequencing was peripheral blood, taken on day 0 of AZD1222 vaccination. The receptors stem from an adult in good health.

This rearrangement joins TRBV5-5 to TRBJ1-5; D is undetermined. The germline V and J ends were trimmed by 4 bases and 9 bases, with 14 bases remaining between them. This CDR3 contains 13 residues. Germline CDR1 reads SGHKS; CDR2 reads YYEKEE (reference sequence). CDR3 amino acids: CASSVSGELPQHF. CDR3 nucleotides: TGTGCCAGCAGCGTTTCCGGCGAGTTGCCCCAGCATTTT.

The gene calls are TRBV30 and TRBJ1-5; 7 bases are shared with TRBD1. This CDR3 contains 18 residues. Germline assignment: CDR1 GTSNPN and CDR2 SVGIG (reference sequence). V lost 3 bases to trimming and J lost 0 bases; unmatched junction nucleotides: 14. CDR3 loop: CAWSDPRGGPFSNQPQHF. CDR3 DNA: TGTGCCTGGAGCGACCCCAGGGGGGGTCCTTTTAGCAATCAGCCCCAGCATTTT.

This sequence joins TRBV4-3 and TRBJ1-4, with D perhaps matching TRBD1 (5 bases). The V end was cut by 0 bases, the J end by 8 bases, with 10 bases between. CDR3 length: 14 residues. CDR1 is LGHNA, CDR2 YSLEER, per germline. CDR3 DNA: TGCGCCAGCAGCCAAGATATCCAGGGCGAAAAACTGTTTTTT. Encoded protein: CASSQDIQGEKLFF.

The rearrangement links TRBV4-2 to TRBJ2-7; TRBD2 agrees at 7 bases. The V gene end was trimmed by 0 bases and the J gene end by 3 bases; junction bases not matched to a gene: 5. Germline V lookup: CDR1 LGHNA, CDR2 YNFKEQ. The CDR3 has 15 amino acids. The CDR3 DNA reads TGTGCCAGCAGCCAAGATTCTAGCGGTTACTACGAGCAGTACTTC. It yields the protein CASSQDSSGYYEQYF.

The genes are TRBV4-2 and TRBJ2-2, with 10 bases matching TRBD1. Germline CDR1 and CDR2: LGHNA and YNFKEQ. The CDR3 extends over 15 amino acids. The ends lost 3 bases at V and 6 bases at J; junction bases unmatched: 4. The CDR3 DNA follows: TGTGCCAGCAGCCACCCCGGACAGGGGGCCGGGGAGCTGTTTTTT. It specifies CASSHPGQGAGELFF.

This clone was found once. The J gene is TRBJ2-2, the V gene TRBV5-1; a weak D match, TRBD1 (6 bases). The CDR3 extends over 16 amino acids. CDR1 and CDR2 (germline): SGHRS, YFSETQ. The V end lost 3 bases, the J end lost 3 bases, and 15 bases lay between the germline ends. The DNA of the CDR3 is TGCGCCAGCAGCTGGGACCCCCGGACAGACACCGGGGAGCTGTTTTTT. Protein sequence: CASSWDPRTDTGELFF.

The chain carries TRBV21-1 and TRBJ2-7; the table gives TRBD1 as D, unverified against the DNA. TRBV21-1 is described as a pseudogene. This CDR3 has 16 residues. The DNA for the CDR3 is TGTGCCAGCAGCAAAGCGCCACAGGCGAGCTCCTACGAGCAGTACTTC. Its translation: CASSKAPQASSYEQYF.

The rearrangement joins TRBV5-8 to TRBJ1-5; D not resolved. Germline values: CDR1 SGHTS, CDR2 YDEGEE. V was pared by 0 bases and J by 6 bases, with 19 bases between. This CDR3 has 17 residues. CDR3 in DNA: TGTGCCAGCAGCTTGGCGGGGTGGCCGAAGGGAGGTCAGCCCCAGCATTTT. Its translation: CASSLAGWPKGGQPQHF.

The chain uses TRBV13 and TRBJ2-7; TRBD1 matches at 7 bases. V lost 3 bases and J lost 1; bases outside the gene matches: 3. Germline CDR1 is PRHDT and CDR2 is FYEKMQ (reference sequence). This CDR3 has 14 amino acids. The CDR3 region is CASSFGDSSYEQYF. As DNA, the CDR3 is TGTGCCAGCAGCTTCGGGGACAGTTCCTACGAGCAGTACTTC.

The table lists this clone with a few counts. The chain is built from TRBV4-1 and TRBJ2-2; the match to TRBD1 covers 7 bases. The CDR3 extends over 14 amino acids. V lost 4 bases, J lost 5 bases, and 4 bases stayed unmatched. Per the germline V gene, CDR1 is MGHRA and CDR2 is YSYEKL. This CDR3 reads CASSPQGDTGELFF. CDR3 DNA: TGCGCCAGCAGCCCGCAGGGGGATACCGGGGAGCTGTTTTTT.

The CDR3 loop is CASSLADRASGNTIYF. The CDR3 bases are TGTGCCAGCAGCCTCGCGGACAGGGCCTCTGGAAACACCATATATTTT. This chain uses TRBV9 with TRBJ1-3, with 8 positions matching TRBD1. The V segment lost 4 bases and the J segment 0 bases; nucleotides outside the gene matches: 6. The germline gives CDR1 SGDLS, CDR2 YYNGEE. The CDR3 has 16 residues.

The chain is built from TRBV11-1 and TRBJ2-3; D is perhaps TRBD2 (5 bases). CDR3 length: 14 amino acids. Deletions cut 1 base from V and 10 bases from J, with 15 bases between. In germline, CDR1 is SGHAT, CDR2 FQDESV (reference sequence). In DNA, the CDR3 is TGTGCCAGCAGCTTAGAGGCGGGTATTGCGGCGCAGTATTTT. It specifies CASSLEAGIAAQYF. The full variable domain, in which reference TRBV11-1 and TRBJ2-3 provide the parts outside the CDR3, is EAEVAQSPRYKITEKSQAVAFWCDPISGHATLYWYRQILGQGPELLVQFQDESVVDDSQLPKDRFSAERLKGVDSTLKIQPAELGDSAMYLCASSLEAGIAAQYFGPGTRLTVL.

V usage is TRBV9 and J usage is TRBJ1-2; TRBD1 agrees at 7 bases. Germline lookup yields CDR1 SGDLS and CDR2 YYNGEE. With V trimmed by 4 bases and J by 0 bases, 12 bases remained unmatched. This CDR3 contains 17 residues. CDR3 coding DNA: TGTGCCAGCAGCCCAGGAGGAACAGGGGTTCCTAACTATGGCTACACCTTC. Protein product: CASSPGGTGVPNYGYTF.

This clone was observed a handful of times. The rearrangement joins TRBV28 to TRBJ1-1; D remains ambiguous. Germline V gene lookup returns CDR1 MDHEN and CDR2 SYDVKM. This CDR3 is 12 amino acids long. V was clipped by 5 bases and J by 3 bases, with 7 bases between them. The CDR3: CASSRLYTEAFF. Written as DNA, the CDR3 is TGTGCCAGCAGTCGCTTATACACTGAAGCTTTCTTT.

This clone was detected only a few times. The CDR3 bases are TGTGCCAGCAGCTTTATACTAGGGGCAAGGAACACTGAAGCTTTCTTT. Amino acids: CASSFILGARNTEAFF. This chain connects TRBV7-2 to TRBJ1-1; possibly TRBD1 for D (5 bases). From germline, CDR1 is SGHTA and CDR2 FQGNSA. V was cut by 3 bases and J by 1 base, with 15 bases left in between. This CDR3 has 16 amino acids. Supplemented by reference TRBV7-2 and TRBJ1-1, the full variable domain reads GAGVSQSPSNKVTEKGKDVELRCDPISGHTALYWYRQSLGQGLEFLIYFQGNSAPDKSGLPSDRFSAERTGGSVSTLTIQRTQQEDSAVYLCASSFILGARNTEAFFGQGTRLTVV.

V is TRBV19 and J is TRBJ1-5; the D is unclear. Trimming took 5 bases from V and 5 from J, leaving 10 bases between them. Germline lookup yields CDR1 LNHDA and CDR2 SQIVND (reference sequence). This CDR3 has 13 residues. DNA for the CDR3: TGTGCCAGTAGTGGTGGTTTCGATCAGCCCCAGCATTTT. This sequence encodes CASSGGFDQPQHF.

The chain links TRBV5-1 to TRBJ1-4; D might be TRBD1 (5 bases). The germline V and J ends were trimmed by 3 bases and 8 bases, with 14 bases remaining between them. CDR3 size: 14 residues. Per germline, CDR1 SGHRS and CDR2 YFSETQ. The CDR3 region is CASSSGTMEEKLFF. CDR3 DNA: TGCGCCAGCAGCTCCGGGACCATGGAGGAAAAACTGTTTTTT.

This rearrangement joins TRBV27 to TRBJ1-4, with D unclear. Per germline, CDR1 MNHEY and CDR2 SMNVEV (reference sequence). The CDR3 runs to 14 residues. V lost 6 bases and J 0 bases, leaving 8 bases between the germline ends. In DNA, the CDR3 is TGTGCCAGCAGGACTACTGCAACTAATGAAAAACTGTTTTTT. It encodes CASRTTATNEKLFF.

The chain recombines TRBV11-2 with TRBJ2-1; D possibly corresponds to TRBD2 (6 bases). V shed 3 bases and J shed 5 bases, with 8 bases lying between them. Germline V CDR1 and CDR2: SGHAT, FQNNGV. This CDR3 contains 13 residues. In DNA, the CDR3 is TGTGCCAGCAGCTTGGGACTGGACAATGAGCAGTTCTTC. This codes for CASSLGLDNEQFF.

V gene TRBV28 combines with J gene TRBJ2-7; 9 bases are shared with TRBD2. The CDR3 contains 16 residues. CDR1 and CDR2 (germline): MDHEN, SYDVKM. Trimming at V came to 5 bases and at J to 6 bases, leaving 14 bases not matched to a gene. In DNA, the CDR3 is TGTGCCAGCAGTCGTCGCGGGGTAGCGGGAGATCGCGAGCAGTACTTC. This encodes CASSRRGVAGDREQYF.

V usage is TRBV19 and J usage is TRBJ1-4; a weak D match, TRBD1 (6 bases). Germline V gene sequence: CDR1 LNHDA, CDR2 SQIVND (reference sequence). CDR3 length: 14 amino acids. V was cut by 4 bases and J by 7 bases, with 13 bases left in between. CDR3 nucleotide sequence: TGTGCCAGTAGTAACGGCAGGGGAGGTGAAAAACTGTTTTTT. This translates into CASSNGRGGEKLFF.

The V and J genes are TRBV6-5 and TRBJ2-3, with 10 bases aligning to TRBD2. V shed 6 bases and J 10 bases; nucleotides not matched to a gene: 7. Germline values: CDR1 MNHEY, CDR2 SVGAGI. The CDR3 consists of 13 residues. The CDR3 loop reads CASSPPGLAPQYF. CDR3 DNA sequence: TGTGCCAGCAGCCCCCCGGGACTAGCGCCGCAGTATTTT.

V usage is TRBV6-5 and J usage is TRBJ2-1, with TRBD2 identical over 11 bases. The CDR3 is 15 residues long. V trimming: 6 bases; J trimming: 1 base; junction bases outside the gene matches: 2. CDR1 is MNHEY and CDR2 is SVGAGI in the germline V gene. CDR3 sequence: CASSASGGSYNEQFF. The CDR3 nucleotides are TGTGCCAGCAGCGCTAGCGGGGGGTCCTACAATGAGCAGTTCTTC.

The gene calls are TRBV12-5 and TRBJ2-3; perhaps TRBD1 as D (6 bases). The CDR3 is 13 amino acids. CDR1 LGHNT and CDR2 FRNRAP come from the germline V gene. V lost 3 bases, J lost 3 bases, and 7 bases lay in between. Here the CDR3 reads CASGFTGTDTQYF. In nucleotides, the CDR3 is TGTGCTAGTGGTTTCACAGGGACAGATACGCAGTATTTT.

The chain combines TRBV5-5 with TRBJ2-5; 9 nucleotides align to TRBD1. Losses at the gene ends were 2 bases for V and 2 bases for J; bases not matched to a gene: 4. Germline assignment: CDR1 SGHKS and CDR2 YYEKEE (reference sequence). The CDR3 consists of 15 residues. CDR3 region: CASSFRDRVQETQYF. The CDR3 DNA reads as TGTGCCAGCAGCTTCCGGGACAGGGTACAAGAGACCCAGTACTTC.

The chain is built from TRBV15 and TRBJ1-1; weak D call: TRBD1 (5 bases). V was clipped by 0 bases and J by 2 bases, with 7 bases between them. Germline V gene sequence: CDR1 LNHNV, CDR2 YYDKDF (reference sequence). The CDR3 is made up of 14 amino acids. The CDR3 sequence: CATSRDRDNTEAFF. The CDR3 bases are TGTGCCACCAGCAGAGACAGGGACAACACTGAAGCTTTCTTT.

V gene TRBV28 combines with J gene TRBJ1-2; D is ambiguous. Trimming took 2 bases from V and 2 from J, leaving 15 bases between them. The CDR3 is 16 residues long. Per the germline V gene, CDR1 is MDHEN and CDR2 is SYDVKM. The DNA for the CDR3 is TGTGCCAGCAGTTTAACGTTAGGAGGGTTGAACTATGGCTACACCTTC. As protein: CASSLTLGGLNYGYTF.